Below, 22 T cell receptor beta chains from the same sample are listed, as sequenced in a study of blood T cell repertoires in COVID-19. Method: immunoSEQ multiplex PCR; TCRdb's copy keeps in-frame clones and lacks some. This sample has about 81,000 clones, with about 80% found just once. Sequencing used peripheral blood. The receptors shown here come from a woman between 50 and 59 years old with acute or convalescent COVID-19.

This clone was seen a handful of times. The chain links TRBV11-2 to TRBJ2-3, with 7 bases fitting TRBD2. Germline trimming cut 5 bases from V and 9 bases from J; bases unmatched to any gene: 17. Germline loops: CDR1 SGHAT, CDR2 FQNNGV. CDR3 length equals 16 residues. DNA of the CDR3: TGTGCCAGCAGCCCCACCAGCGGGGTGAATATTGGCACGCAGTATTTT. It yields the protein CASSPTSGVNIGTQYF.

This clone showed up just a few times. The CDR3 is CASRDRVGNTEAFF. CDR3 bases: TGCGCCAGCAGGGACAGGGTGGGGAACACTGAAGCTTTCTTT. This chain connects TRBV4-3 to TRBJ1-1; the match to TRBD1 covers 8 bases. The CDR3 is 14 residues long. Unmatched junction bases numbered 4, after V lost 6 bases and J lost 1 base. The germline V gene encodes CDR1 LGHNA and CDR2 YSLEER.

This chain uses TRBV7-2 with TRBJ1-2; no firm D call. CDR1 and CDR2 (germline): SGHTA, FQGNSA. Trimming took 1 base from V and 1 from J, leaving 22 bases between them. The CDR3 runs to 19 residues. The CDR3 DNA reads as TGTGCCAGCAGCTTAGGGCGTCGTTATGGCCAGGCTCATAACTATGGCTACACCTTC. Its translation: CASSLGRRYGQAHNYGYTF. Variable domain in full (rest from reference TRBV7-2 and TRBJ1-2): GAGVSQSPSNKVTEKGKDVELRCDPISGHTALYWYRQSLGQGLEFLIYFQGNSAPDKSGLPSDRFSAERTGGSVSTLTIQRTQQEDSAVYLCASSLGRRYGQAHNYGYTFGSGTRLTVV.

The chain joins TRBV5-1 to TRBJ1-2; TRBD1 might be the D (6 bases). Germline V gene sequence: CDR1 SGHRS, CDR2 YFSETQ. CDR3 size: 14 residues. The V end lost 4 bases, the J end lost 6 bases, and 16 bases lay between the germline ends. The CDR3 is CASSRAAGDDGYTF. CDR3 coding DNA: TGCGCCAGCAGCCGGGCGGCAGGGGACGATGGCTACACCTTC.

J is TRBJ2-7 and V is TRBV27; 8 bases are shared with TRBD2. With 2 bases clipped from V and 3 bases from J, the junction kept 6 bases outside the gene matches. The CDR3 is made up of 15 amino acids. CDR1 and CDR2 from the germline V gene are MNHEY and SMNVEV (reference sequence). DNA for the CDR3: TGTGCCAGCAGTTTAAAAGCGGGGGCTAACTACGAGCAGTACTTC. Translated: CASSLKAGANYEQYF.

V is TRBV28 and J is TRBJ2-1; a weak D match, TRBD1 (6 bases). V shed 2 bases and J shed 5 bases, with 13 bases lying between them. Germline CDR1 MDHEN, CDR2 SYDVKM. The CDR3 extends over 15 amino acids. The CDR3 loop reads CASSLPLTGNNEQFF. The DNA of the CDR3 is TGTGCCAGCAGTTTACCCTTGACAGGTAACAATGAGCAGTTCTTC.

V usage is TRBV3-1 (or the pseudogene TRBV3-2) and J usage is TRBJ1-2, with 9 bases matching TRBD1. Germline CDR1 is LGHDT and CDR2 is YNNKEL (reference sequence). The V segment lost 8 bases and the J segment 1 base; nucleotides outside the gene matches: 5. This CDR3 has 14 amino acids. As DNA, the CDR3 is TGTGCCAGCTGGGGGACAGGGATTAACTATGGCTACACCTTC. Translated, it gives CASWGTGINYGYTF.

The chain joins TRBV6-6 to TRBJ1-1, with TRBD1 as a possible D gene (6 bases). The V gene lost 6 bases and the J gene lost 5 bases, with 10 bases spanning the gap. Per germline, CDR1 MNHNY and CDR2 SVGAGI (reference sequence). This CDR3 has 12 residues. CDR3 nucleotide sequence: TGTGCCAGCAGCTCCGACAGGACTGAAGCTTTCTTT. Its translation: CASSSDRTEAFF.

The chain carries TRBV19 and TRBJ1-5, with D perhaps matching TRBD1 (6 bases). V dropped 7 bases and J dropped 9 bases, with 19 bases sitting between them. CDR1 LNHDA and CDR2 SQIVND come from the germline V gene (reference sequence). The length of the CDR3 is 14 residues. The CDR3 bases are TGTGCCAGTACCGAAGGGACATACTATCGGCCCCAGCATTTT. This translates into CASTEGTYYRPQHF.

The DNA for the CDR3 is TGCGCCAGCAGCGAAACAGGGCAATATAACTATGGCTACACCTTC. Translated, it gives CASSETGQYNYGYTF. The chain is built from TRBV5-1 and TRBJ1-2, with D possibly matching TRBD1 (6 bases). This CDR3 comprises 15 residues. Deletions cut 4 bases from V and 1 base from J, with 14 bases between. CDR1 is SGHRS, CDR2 YFSETQ, per germline.

The CDR3 nucleotides read TGTGCCAGCAGTGATTGGGACAGGGACCACAATGAGCAGTTCTTC. This codes for CASSDWDRDHNEQFF. The genes are TRBV6-1 and TRBJ2-1; 9 bases line up with TRBD1. The CDR3 covers 15 residues. V shed 3 bases and J 5 bases; nucleotides not matched to a gene: 5. Germline loops: CDR1 MNHNS, CDR2 SASEGT.

This clone came up a few times. The J gene is TRBJ1-1, the V gene TRBV29-1; 7 bases match TRBD1. The CDR3 extends over 14 amino acids. V trimming: 5 bases; J trimming: 0 bases; junction bases outside the gene matches: 6. Germline V gives CDR1 SQVTM, CDR2 ANQGSEA. The CDR3 reads CSVPGGNMNTEAFF. In DNA form, the CDR3 reads TGCAGCGTTCCAGGGGGGAATATGAACACTGAAGCTTTCTTT.

This sequence joins TRBV5-1 and TRBJ2-6; D is perhaps TRBD2 (6 bases). The CDR3 contains 16 residues. V was pared by 5 bases and J by 2 bases, with 14 bases between. Germline-derived CDR1 and CDR2 are SGHRS and YFSETQ. The CDR3 bases are TGCGCCAGCAGGAGTTCGGGAGTCCCTGGGGCCAACGTCCTGACTTTC. It yields the protein CASRSSGVPGANVLTF.

V gene TRBV5-1 combines with J gene TRBJ1-6; possible D gene TRBD1, 5 bases. The germline V gene has CDR1 SGHRS and CDR2 YFSETQ. Trimming took off 2 bases at V and 3 bases at J, with 9 bases between the two ends. The length of the CDR3 is 15 residues. CDR3 bases: TGCGCCAGCAGCTTTTTCGGGGGCTATAATTCACCCCTCCACTTT. This codes for CASSFFGGYNSPLHF.

V usage is TRBV29-1 and J usage is TRBJ1-2, with 8 bases aligning to TRBD1. CDR1 SQVTM and CDR2 ANQGSEA come from the germline V gene. CDR3 length equals 14 residues. V was clipped by 1 base and J by 7 bases; unmatched bases: 8. CDR3 nucleotide sequence: TGCAGCGTTGAAGGGTCGGGACAGGACCCTGGCTACACCTTC. This translates into CSVEGSGQDPGYTF.

This clone has just a few counts. This sequence joins TRBV25-1 and TRBJ1-2, with D maybe TRBD1 (6 bases). Germline V lookup: CDR1 MGHDK, CDR2 SYGVNS. The CDR3 runs 13 residues. The V and J ends lost 3 bases and 5 bases respectively, with 10 bases between them. The CDR3 is CASSDEGGYGYTF. CDR3 bases: TGTGCCAGCAGTGACGAGGGGGGGTATGGCTACACCTTC.

The V call is TRBV4-2, the J call TRBJ1-1, with 8 bases aligning to TRBD1. With 4 bases clipped from V and 4 bases from J, the junction kept 8 bases outside the gene matches. This CDR3 is built from 15 residues. Per germline, CDR1 LGHNA and CDR2 YNFKEQ. CDR3 region: CASSPMATGGTEAFF. In nucleotides, the CDR3 is TGTGCCAGCAGCCCAATGGCCACAGGGGGCACTGAAGCTTTCTTT.

This chain links TRBV9 with TRBJ2-5, with 9 bases fitting TRBD1. V lost 0 bases and J lost 2; bases outside the gene matches: 2. The CDR3 sequence is 15 residues long. CDR1 and CDR2 (germline): SGDLS, YYNGEE. The CDR3 loop reads CASSVDGTGQETQYF. The CDR3 DNA reads as TGTGCCAGCAGCGTAGACGGGACAGGGCAAGAGACCCAGTACTTC.

There are a few counts of this clone. The V and J genes are TRBV4-1 and TRBJ1-1; 9 bases are a match to TRBD1. This CDR3 has 15 amino acids. After removal of 3 bases from V and 2 bases from J, the junction contained 4 bases not matched to a gene. CDR1 MGHRA and CDR2 YSYEKL come from the germline V gene. CDR3 DNA sequence: TGCGCCAGCAGCCATGGGGACAGGGATAACACTGAAGCTTTCTTT. It encodes CASSHGDRDNTEAFF.

This sequence joins TRBV4-3 and TRBJ1-2, with TRBD1 as a possible D gene (5 bases). Germline CDR1 and CDR2: LGHNA and YSLEER. Trimming stripped 2 bases from V and 7 bases from J, with 20 bases between. This CDR3 has 16 residues. CDR3 loop: CASSQSLRDYFFGYTF. The CDR3 region has the DNA TGCGCCAGCAGCCAAAGTCTGAGGGACTATTTCTTTGGCTACACCTTC.

The chain employs TRBV5-1 and TRBJ2-3; D uncertain. Trimming removed 0 bases at V and 1 base at J, with 15 bases between. The CDR3 length is 17 residues. Germline V lookup: CDR1 SGHRS, CDR2 YFSETQ. The CDR3 protein is CASSLANSGSRTDTQYF. Here the CDR3 DNA reads TGCGCCAGCAGCTTGGCCAATAGTGGTTCACGCACAGATACGCAGTATTTT.

This rearrangement joins TRBV12-3 or TRBV12-4 to TRBJ1-3; 9 nucleotides align to TRBD1. The CDR3 consists of 11 residues. After removal of 2 bases from V and 16 bases from J, the junction contained 3 bases not matched to a gene. CDR3 DNA: TGTGCCAGCAGTTTATTCGGGACAGGGTATTTT. Amino acid sequence: CASSLFGTGYF.